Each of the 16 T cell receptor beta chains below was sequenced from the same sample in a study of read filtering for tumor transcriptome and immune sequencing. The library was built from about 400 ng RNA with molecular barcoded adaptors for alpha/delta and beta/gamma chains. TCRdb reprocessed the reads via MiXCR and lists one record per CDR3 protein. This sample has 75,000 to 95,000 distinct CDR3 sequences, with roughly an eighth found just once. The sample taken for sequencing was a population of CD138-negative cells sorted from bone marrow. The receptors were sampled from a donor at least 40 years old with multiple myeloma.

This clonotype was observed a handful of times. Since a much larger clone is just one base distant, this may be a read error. Here the CDR3 DNA reads TGTGCCGGCACCCAGGAGGTTAATCAGCCCCAGCATTTT. Its protein product is CAGTQEVNQPQHF. The rearrangement links TRBV12-3 or TRBV12-4 to TRBJ1-5; D not certain. The V end was cut by 11 bases, the J end by 4 bases, with 15 bases between. There are 13 residues in the CDR3.

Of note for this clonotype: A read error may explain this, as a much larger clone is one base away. CDR3 residues: CSSSQDREETQYF. CDR3 DNA: TGCTCCAGCAGCCAAGACAGGGAGGAGACCCAGTACTTC. The chain couples TRBV4-1 to TRBJ2-5; TRBD1 aligns across 7 bases. In germline, CDR1 is MGHRA, CDR2 YSYEKL. The CDR3 consists of 13 residues.

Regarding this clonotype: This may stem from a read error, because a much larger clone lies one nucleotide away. CDR3: CSAMSVGYTEAFF. CDR3 nucleotide sequence: TGCAGTGCCATGAGCGTTGGGTACACTGAAGCTTTCTTT. The gene calls are TRBV20-1 and TRBJ1-1; D unresolved. Trimming removed 6 bases at V and 3 bases at J, with 14 bases between. This CDR3 contains 13 residues. Germline V CDR1 and CDR2: DFQATT, SNEGSKA (reference sequence).

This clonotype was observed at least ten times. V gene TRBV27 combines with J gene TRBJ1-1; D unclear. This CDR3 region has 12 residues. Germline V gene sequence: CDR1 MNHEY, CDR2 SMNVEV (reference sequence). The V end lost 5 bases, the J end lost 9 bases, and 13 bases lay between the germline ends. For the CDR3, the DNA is TGTGCCAGCAGTAACCCGGGAGCTAAAGCTTTCTTT. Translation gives CASSNPGAKAFF.

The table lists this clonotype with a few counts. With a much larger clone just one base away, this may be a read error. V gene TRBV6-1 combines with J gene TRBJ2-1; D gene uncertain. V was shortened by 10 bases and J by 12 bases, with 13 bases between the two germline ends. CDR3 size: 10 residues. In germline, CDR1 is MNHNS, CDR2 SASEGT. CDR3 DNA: TGTGCCACCCGTCTGGGTGTGCAGTTCTTC. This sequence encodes CATRLGVQFF.

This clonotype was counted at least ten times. In DNA form, the CDR3 reads TGTGCCATCAGCCAGGAGGGAGGAGCGGTTTACGAGCAGTACTTC. The encoded protein is CAISQEGGAVYEQYF. The chain is built from TRBV10-3 and TRBJ2-7; TRBD2 might be the D (6 bases). Deletions cut 6 bases from V and 4 bases from J, with 19 bases between. The CDR3 loop spans 15 amino acids. Germline-derived CDR1 and CDR2 are ENHRY and SYGVKD.

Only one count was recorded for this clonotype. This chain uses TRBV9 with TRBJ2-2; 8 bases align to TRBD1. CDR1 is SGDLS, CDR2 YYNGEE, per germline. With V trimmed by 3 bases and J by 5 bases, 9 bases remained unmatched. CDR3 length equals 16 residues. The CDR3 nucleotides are TGTGCCAGCAGCGACCCTCGGACAGGGAGAACCGGGGAGCTGTTTTTT. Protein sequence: CASSDPRTGRTGELFF.

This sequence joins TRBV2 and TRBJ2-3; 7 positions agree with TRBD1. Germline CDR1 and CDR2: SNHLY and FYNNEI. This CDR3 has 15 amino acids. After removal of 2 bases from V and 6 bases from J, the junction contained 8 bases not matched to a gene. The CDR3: CASSEQGVERDTQYF. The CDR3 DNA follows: TGTGCCAGCAGTGAACAGGGGGTTGAAAGGGATACGCAGTATTTT.

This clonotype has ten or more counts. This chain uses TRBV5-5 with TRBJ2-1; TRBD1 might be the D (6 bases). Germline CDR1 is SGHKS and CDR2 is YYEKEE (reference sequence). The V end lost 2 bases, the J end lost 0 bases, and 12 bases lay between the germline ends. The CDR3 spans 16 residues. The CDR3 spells CASSLTGPSSYNEQFF. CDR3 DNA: TGTGCCAGCAGCTTAACAGGGCCGAGCTCCTACAATGAGCAGTTCTTC. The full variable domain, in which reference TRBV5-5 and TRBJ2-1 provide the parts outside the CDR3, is DAGVTQSPTHLIKTRGQQVTLRCSPISGHKSVSWYQQVLGQGPQFIFQYYEKEERGRGNFPDRFSARQFPNYSSELNVNALLLGDSALYLCASSLTGPSSYNEQFFGPGTRLTVL.

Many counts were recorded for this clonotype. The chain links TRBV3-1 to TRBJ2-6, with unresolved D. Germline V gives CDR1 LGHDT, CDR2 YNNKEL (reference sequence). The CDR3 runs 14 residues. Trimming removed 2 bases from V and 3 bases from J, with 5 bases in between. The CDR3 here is CASSQQSGANVLTF. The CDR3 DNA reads TGTGCCAGCAGCCAACAGAGTGGGGCCAACGTCCTGACTTTC.

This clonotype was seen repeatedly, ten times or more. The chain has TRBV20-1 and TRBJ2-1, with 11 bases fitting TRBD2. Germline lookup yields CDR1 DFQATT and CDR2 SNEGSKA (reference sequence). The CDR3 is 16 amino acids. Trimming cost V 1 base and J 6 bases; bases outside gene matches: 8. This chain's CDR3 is CSARVASGRTGNEQFF. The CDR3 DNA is TGCAGTGCTAGAGTGGCTAGCGGGAGGACCGGCAATGAGCAGTTCTTC.

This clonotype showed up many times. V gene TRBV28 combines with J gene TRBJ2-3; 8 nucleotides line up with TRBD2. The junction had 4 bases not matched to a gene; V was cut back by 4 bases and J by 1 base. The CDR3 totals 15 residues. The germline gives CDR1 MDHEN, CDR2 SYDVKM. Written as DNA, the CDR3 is TGTGCCAGCAGTTGGGCGGGAGGAGGCACAGATACGCAGTATTTT. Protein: CASSWAGGGTDTQYF.

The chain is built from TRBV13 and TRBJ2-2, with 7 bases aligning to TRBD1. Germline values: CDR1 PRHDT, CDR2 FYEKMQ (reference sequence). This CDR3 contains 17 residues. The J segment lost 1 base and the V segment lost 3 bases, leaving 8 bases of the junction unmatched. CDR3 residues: CASSFTGTAKNTGELFF. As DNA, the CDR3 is TGTGCCAGCAGCTTCACCGGGACAGCCAAGAACACCGGGGAGCTGTTTTTT.

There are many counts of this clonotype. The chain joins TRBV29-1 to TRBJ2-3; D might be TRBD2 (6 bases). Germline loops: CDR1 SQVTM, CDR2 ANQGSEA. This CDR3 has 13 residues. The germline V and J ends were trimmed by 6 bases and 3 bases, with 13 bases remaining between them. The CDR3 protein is CSVIYGGTDTQYF. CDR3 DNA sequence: TGCAGCGTAATCTACGGAGGGACAGATACGCAGTATTTT.

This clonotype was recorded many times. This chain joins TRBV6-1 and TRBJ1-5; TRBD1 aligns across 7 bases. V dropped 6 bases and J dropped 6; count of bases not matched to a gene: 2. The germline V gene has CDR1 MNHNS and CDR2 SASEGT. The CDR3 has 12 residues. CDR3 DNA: TGTGCCAGCAGGGACAGGAGTCAGCCCCAGCATTTT. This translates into CASRDRSQPQHF.

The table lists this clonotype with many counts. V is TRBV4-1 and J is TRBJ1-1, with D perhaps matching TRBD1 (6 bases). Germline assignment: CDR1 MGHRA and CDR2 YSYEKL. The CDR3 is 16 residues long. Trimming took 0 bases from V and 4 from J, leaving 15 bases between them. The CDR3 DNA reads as TGCGCCAGCAGCCAAGAAAGTTCGGGAGGGGGCACTGAAGCTTTCTTT. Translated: CASSQESSGGGTEAFF.